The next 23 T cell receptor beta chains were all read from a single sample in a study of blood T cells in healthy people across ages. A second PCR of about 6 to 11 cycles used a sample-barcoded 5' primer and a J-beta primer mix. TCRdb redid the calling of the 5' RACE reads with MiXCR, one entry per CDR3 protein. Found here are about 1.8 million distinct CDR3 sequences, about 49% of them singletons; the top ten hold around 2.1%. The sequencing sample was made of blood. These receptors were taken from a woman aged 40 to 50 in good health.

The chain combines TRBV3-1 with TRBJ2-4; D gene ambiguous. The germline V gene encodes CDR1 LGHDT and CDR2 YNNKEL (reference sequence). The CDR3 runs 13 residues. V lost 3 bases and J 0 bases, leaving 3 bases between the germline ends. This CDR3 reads CASSQLAKNIQYF. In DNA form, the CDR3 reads TGTGCCAGCAGCCAGTTAGCCAAAAACATTCAGTACTTC.

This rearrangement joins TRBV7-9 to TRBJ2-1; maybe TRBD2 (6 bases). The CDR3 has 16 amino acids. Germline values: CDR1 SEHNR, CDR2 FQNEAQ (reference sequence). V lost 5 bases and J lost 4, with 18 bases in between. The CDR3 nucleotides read TGTGCCAGCAGCCCTGAACTACTAGCAGTATACAATGAGCAGTTCTTC. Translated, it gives CASSPELLAVYNEQFF. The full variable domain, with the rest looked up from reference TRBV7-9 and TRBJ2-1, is DTGVSQNPRHKITKRGQNVTFRCDPISEHNRLYWYRQTLGQGPEFLTYFQNEAQLEKSRLLSDRFSAERPKGSFSTLEIQRTEQGDSAMYLCASSPELLAVYNEQFFGPGTRLTVL.

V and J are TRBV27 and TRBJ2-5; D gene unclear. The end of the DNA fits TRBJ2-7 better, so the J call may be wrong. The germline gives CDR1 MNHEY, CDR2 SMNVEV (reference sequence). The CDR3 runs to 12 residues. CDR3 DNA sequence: TGTGCCAGCAGTTTATCGCCAAGCGAGCAGTACTTC. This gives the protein CASSLSPSEQYF.

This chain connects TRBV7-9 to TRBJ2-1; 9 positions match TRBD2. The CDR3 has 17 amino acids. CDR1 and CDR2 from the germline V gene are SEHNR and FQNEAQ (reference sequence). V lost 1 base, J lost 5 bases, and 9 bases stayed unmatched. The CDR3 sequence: CASSLGRGAGGNNEQFF. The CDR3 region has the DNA TGTGCCAGCAGCTTAGGCCGAGGGGCGGGGGGGAACAATGAGCAGTTCTTC.

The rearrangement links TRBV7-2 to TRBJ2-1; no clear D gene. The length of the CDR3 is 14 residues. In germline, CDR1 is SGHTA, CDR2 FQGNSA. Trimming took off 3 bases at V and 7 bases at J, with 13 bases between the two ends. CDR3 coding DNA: TGTGCCAGCAGCTTTGGGAAAGGGTGGAATGAGCAGTTCTTC. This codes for CASSFGKGWNEQFF. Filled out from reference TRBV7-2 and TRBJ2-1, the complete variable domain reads GAGVSQSPSNKVTEKGKDVELRCDPISGHTALYWYRQSLGQGLEFLIYFQGNSAPDKSGLPSDRFSAERTGGSVSTLTIQRTQQEDSAVYLCASSFGKGWNEQFFGPGTRLTVL.

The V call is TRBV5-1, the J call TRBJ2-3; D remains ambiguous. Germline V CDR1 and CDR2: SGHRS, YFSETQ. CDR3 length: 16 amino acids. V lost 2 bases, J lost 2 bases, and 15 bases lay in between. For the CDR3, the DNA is TGCGCCAGCAGCTTACCGAGAACGGGCCTCACAGATACGCAGTATTTT. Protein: CASSLPRTGLTDTQYF.

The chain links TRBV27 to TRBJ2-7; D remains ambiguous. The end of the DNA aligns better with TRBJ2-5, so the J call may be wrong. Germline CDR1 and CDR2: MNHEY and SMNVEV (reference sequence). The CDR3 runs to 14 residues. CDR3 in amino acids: CASSSREQIETQYF. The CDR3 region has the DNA TGTGCCAGCAGTTCACGCGAGCAGATCGAGACCCAGTACTTC.

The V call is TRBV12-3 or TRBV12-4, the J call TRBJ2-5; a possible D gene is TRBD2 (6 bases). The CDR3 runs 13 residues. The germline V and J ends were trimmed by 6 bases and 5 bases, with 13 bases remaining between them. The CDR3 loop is CASRGGMRETQYF. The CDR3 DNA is TGTGCCAGCAGGGGGGGAATGCGGGAGACCCAGTACTTC.

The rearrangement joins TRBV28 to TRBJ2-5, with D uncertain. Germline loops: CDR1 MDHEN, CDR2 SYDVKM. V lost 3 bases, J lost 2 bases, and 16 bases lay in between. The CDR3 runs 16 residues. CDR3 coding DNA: TGTGCCAGCAGTTTTAAAGAAGGGCAAACTCAAGAGACCCAGTACTTC. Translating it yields CASSFKEGQTQETQYF.

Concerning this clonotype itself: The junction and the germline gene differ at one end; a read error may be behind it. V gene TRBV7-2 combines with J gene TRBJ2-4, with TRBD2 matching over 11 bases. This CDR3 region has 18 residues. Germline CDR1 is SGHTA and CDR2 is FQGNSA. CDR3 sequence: CASSLDPSGGTFKNIRYF. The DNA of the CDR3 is TGTGCCAGCAGCTTAGATCCTAGCGGGGGGACCTTCAAAAACATTCGGTACTTC.

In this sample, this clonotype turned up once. The CDR3 nucleotides are TGTGCCAGCAGTTTACCAGGGACATCCCTCACCGGGGAGCTGTTTTTT. Protein sequence: CASSLPGTSLTGELFF. V and J are TRBV28 and TRBJ2-2; possible D gene TRBD1, 6 bases. CDR1 MDHEN and CDR2 SYDVKM come from the germline V gene. This CDR3 has 16 residues. The V and J ends lost 2 bases and 4 bases respectively, with 14 bases between them.

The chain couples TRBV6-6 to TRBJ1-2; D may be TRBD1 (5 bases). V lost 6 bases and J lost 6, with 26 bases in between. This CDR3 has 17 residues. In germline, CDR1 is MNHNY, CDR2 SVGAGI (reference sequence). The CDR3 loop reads CASRTSAGATMENGYTF. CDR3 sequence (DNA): TGTGCCAGCAGGACTAGTGCTGGGGCCACTATGGAGAATGGCTACACCTTC.

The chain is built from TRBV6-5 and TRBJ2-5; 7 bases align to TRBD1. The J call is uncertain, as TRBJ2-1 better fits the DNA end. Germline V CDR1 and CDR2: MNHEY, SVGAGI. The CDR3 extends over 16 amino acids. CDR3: CASSYGDRSIQETQFF. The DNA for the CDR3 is TGTGCCAGCAGTTACGGGGACAGAAGTATCCAAGAGACCCAGTTCTTC.

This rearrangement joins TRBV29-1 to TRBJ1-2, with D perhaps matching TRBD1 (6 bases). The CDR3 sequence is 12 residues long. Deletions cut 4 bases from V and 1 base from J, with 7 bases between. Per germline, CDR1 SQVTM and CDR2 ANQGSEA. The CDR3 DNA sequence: TGCAGCGTTGCGGACAGTAACTATGGCTACACCTTC. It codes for CSVADSNYGYTF.

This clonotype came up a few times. CDR3 bases: TGTGCTAGTGGTTTCGGGGTCGGGGAGACCCAGTACTTC. Its protein is CASGFGVGETQYF. The chain employs TRBV12-5 and TRBJ2-5, with D perhaps matching TRBD2 (5 bases). CDR3 size: 13 residues. V lost 3 bases to trimming and J lost 5 bases, with 10 bases between them. CDR1 is LGHNT, CDR2 FRNRAP, per germline.

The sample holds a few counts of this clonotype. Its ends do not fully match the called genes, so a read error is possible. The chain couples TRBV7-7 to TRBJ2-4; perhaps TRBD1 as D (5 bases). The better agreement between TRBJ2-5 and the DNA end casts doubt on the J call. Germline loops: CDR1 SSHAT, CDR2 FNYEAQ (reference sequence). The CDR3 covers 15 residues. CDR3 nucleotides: TGTGCTAGCAGCCCCCGGGCAGGGCCCCAAGAGACCCAGTACTTC. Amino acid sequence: CASSPRAGPQETQYF.

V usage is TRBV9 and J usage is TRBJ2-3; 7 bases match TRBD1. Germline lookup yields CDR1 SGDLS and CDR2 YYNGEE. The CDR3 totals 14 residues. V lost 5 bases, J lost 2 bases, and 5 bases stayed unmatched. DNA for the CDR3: TGTGCCAGCAGTTTTACAGGGGTCACAGATACGCAGTATTTT. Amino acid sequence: CASSFTGVTDTQYF. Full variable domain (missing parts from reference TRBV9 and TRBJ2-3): DSGVTQTPKHLITATGQRVTLRCSPRSGDLSVYWYQQSLDQGLQFLIQYYNGEERAKGNILERFSAQQFPDLHSELNLSSLELGDSALYFCASSFTGVTDTQYFGPGTRLTVL.

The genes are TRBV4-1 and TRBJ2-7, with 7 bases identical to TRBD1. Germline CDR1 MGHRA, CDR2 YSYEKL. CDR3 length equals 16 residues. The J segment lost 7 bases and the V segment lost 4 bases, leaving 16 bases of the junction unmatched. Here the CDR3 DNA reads TGCGCCAGCAGCCCCGGGACAGAAAACTCCTACAATGAGCAGTACTTC. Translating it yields CASSPGTENSYNEQYF.

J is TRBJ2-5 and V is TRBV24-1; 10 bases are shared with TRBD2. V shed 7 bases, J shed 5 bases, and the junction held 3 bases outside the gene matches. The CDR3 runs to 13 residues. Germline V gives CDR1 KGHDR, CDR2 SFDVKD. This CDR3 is CATSISGGETQYF. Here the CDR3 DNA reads TGTGCCACCAGCATTAGCGGGGGGGAGACCCAGTACTTC.

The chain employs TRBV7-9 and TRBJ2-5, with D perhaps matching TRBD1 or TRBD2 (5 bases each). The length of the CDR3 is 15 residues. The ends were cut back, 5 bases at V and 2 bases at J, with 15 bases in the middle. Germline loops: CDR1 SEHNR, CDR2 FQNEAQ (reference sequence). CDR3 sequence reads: CASSPGHGGQETQYF. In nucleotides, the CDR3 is TGTGCCAGCAGCCCCGGGCATGGGGGTCAAGAGACCCAGTACTTC.

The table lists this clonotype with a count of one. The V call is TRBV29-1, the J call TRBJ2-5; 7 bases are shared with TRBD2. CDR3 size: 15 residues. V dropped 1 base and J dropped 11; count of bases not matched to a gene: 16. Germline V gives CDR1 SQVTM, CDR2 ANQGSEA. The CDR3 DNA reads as TGCAGCGTTGAAGCTGGGGGGGGGAGACATGGTGAGCAGTACTTC. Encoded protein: CSVEAGGGRHGEQYF.

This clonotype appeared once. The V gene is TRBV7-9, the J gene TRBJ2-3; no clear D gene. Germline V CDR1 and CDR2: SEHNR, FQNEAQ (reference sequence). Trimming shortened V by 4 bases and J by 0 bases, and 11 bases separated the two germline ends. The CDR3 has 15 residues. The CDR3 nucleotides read TGTGCCAGCAGCTACAGTCTGACTAGCACAGATACGCAGTATTTT. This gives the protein CASSYSLTSTDTQYF.

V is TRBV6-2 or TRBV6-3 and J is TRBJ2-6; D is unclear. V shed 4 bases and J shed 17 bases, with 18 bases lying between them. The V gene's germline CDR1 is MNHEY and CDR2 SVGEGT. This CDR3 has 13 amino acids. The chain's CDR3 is CASSFRPTNRVTF. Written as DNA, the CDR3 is TGTGCCAGCAGTTTCCGACCGACGAACAGAGTGACTTTC.